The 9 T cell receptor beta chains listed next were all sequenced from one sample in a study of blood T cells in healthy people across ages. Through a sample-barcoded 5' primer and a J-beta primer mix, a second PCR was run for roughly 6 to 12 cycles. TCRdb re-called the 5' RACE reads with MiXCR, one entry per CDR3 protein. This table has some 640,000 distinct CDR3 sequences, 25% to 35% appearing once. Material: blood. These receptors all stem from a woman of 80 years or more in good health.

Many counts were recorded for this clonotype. DNA of the CDR3: TGTGCCTGGAATACCCCAGGGGCCGCGAGGAATGGCTACACCTTC. Translated: CAWNTPGAARNGYTF. The chain uses TRBV30 and TRBJ1-2; D might be TRBD1 (6 bases). Trimming stripped 4 bases from V and 6 bases from J, with 21 bases between. CDR3 length: 15 amino acids. The V gene's germline CDR1 is GTSNPN and CDR2 SVGIG (reference sequence).

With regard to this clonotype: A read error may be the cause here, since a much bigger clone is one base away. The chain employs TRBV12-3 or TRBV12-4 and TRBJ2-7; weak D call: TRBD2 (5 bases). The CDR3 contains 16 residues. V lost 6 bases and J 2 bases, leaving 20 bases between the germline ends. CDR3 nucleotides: TGTGCCAGCAGCTCGTCCCCAGCGGTGAAGGCCTACGAGCAGTACTTC. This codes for CASSSSPAVKAYEQYF.

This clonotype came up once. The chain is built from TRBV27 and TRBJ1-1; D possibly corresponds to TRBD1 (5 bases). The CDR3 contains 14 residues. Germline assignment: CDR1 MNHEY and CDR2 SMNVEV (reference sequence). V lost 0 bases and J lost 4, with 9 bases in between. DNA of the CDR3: TGTGCCAGCAGTTTATCGATGGGGGGCACTGAAGCTTTCTTT. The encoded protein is CASSLSMGGTEAFF.

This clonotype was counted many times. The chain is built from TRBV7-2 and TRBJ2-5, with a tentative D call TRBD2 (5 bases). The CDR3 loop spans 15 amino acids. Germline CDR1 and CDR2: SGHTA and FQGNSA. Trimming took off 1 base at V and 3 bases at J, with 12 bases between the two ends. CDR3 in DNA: TGTGCCAGCAGCTTAGTGGCCGGGGTTGAAGAGACCCAGTACTTC. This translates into CASSLVAGVEETQYF.

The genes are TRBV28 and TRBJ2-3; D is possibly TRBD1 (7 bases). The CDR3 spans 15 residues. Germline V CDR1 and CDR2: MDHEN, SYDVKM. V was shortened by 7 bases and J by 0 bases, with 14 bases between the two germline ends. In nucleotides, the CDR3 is TGTGCCAGCACCCCCGGGGGACAGAGCACAGATACGCAGTATTTT. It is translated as CASTPGGQSTDTQYF.

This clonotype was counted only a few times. The CDR3 DNA reads TGCGCCAGCAGCTCGGCCGGGGGGGCCGCCTACAATGAGCAGTTCTTC. Amino acid sequence: CASSSAGGAAYNEQFF. The V gene is TRBV5-1, the J gene TRBJ2-1; the match to TRBD2 covers 8 bases. The CDR3 is made up of 16 amino acids. With 3 bases clipped from V and 2 bases from J, the junction kept 7 bases outside the gene matches. Germline lookup yields CDR1 SGHRS and CDR2 YFSETQ.

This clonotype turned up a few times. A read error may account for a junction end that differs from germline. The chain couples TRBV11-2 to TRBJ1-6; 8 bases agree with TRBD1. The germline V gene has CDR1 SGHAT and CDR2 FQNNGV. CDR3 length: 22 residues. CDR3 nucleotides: TGTGCCAGCAGCTTAGTACAATTTTGGCAGGGGGCGACCTTTTTGGAGAATTCACCCCCCCACTTT. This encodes CASSLVQFWQGATFLENSPPHF.

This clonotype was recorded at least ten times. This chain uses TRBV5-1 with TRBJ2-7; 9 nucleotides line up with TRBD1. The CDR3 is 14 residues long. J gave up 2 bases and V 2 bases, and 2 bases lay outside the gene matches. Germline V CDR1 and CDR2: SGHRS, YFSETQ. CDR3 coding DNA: TGCGCCAGCAGCTTTAGACAGGGGGCCTACGAGCAGTACTTC. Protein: CASSFRQGAYEQYF. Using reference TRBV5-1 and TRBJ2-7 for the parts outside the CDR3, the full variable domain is KAGVTQTPRYLIKTRGQQVTLSCSPISGHRSVSWYQQTPGQGLQFLFEYFSETQRNKGNFPGRFSGRQFSNSRSEMNVSTLELGDSALYLCASSFRQGAYEQYFGPGTRLTVT.

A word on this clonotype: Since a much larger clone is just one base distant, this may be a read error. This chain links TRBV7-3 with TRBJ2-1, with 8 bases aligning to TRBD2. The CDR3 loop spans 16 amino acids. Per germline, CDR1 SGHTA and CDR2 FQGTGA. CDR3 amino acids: CAGSFYRGGPTDEQFF. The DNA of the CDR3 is TGTGCCGGCAGCTTTTATCGGGGGGGGCCTACGGATGAGCAGTTCTTC.